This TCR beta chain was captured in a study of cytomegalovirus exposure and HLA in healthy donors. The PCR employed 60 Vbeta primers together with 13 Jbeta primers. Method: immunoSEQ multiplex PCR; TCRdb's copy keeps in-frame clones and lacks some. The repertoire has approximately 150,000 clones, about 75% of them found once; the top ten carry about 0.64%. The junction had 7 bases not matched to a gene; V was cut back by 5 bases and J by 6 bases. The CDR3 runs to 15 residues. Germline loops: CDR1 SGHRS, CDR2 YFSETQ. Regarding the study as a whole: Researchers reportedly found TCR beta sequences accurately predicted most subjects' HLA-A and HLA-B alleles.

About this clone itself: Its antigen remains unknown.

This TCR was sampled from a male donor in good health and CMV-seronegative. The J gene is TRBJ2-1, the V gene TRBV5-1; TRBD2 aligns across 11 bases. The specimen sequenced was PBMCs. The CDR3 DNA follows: TGCGCCAGCAGACCGGGGACTAGCGGTTTCAATGAGCAGTTCTTC. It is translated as CASRPGTSGFNEQFF.